A single sample gave rise to the 5 T cell receptor beta chains below, sequenced in a study of blood T cell repertoires in COVID-19. Assay: immunoSEQ multiplex PCR; the TCRdb copy retains only in-frame clones and omits some. The table lists fewer than 85,000 clones, 70% to 85% of them singletons. The sample consisted of peripheral blood. These receptors were obtained from a woman aged 55 to 70 with acute or convalescent COVID-19.

J is TRBJ2-2 and V is TRBV27; 12 bases match TRBD2. Germline-derived CDR1 and CDR2 are MNHEY and SMNVEV (reference sequence). With 3 bases clipped from V and 4 bases from J, the junction kept 6 bases outside the gene matches. The CDR3 extends over 17 amino acids. The CDR3 sequence: CASSFTSGGLSTGELFF. CDR3 DNA sequence: TGTGCCAGCAGTTTCACTAGCGGGGGGCTATCCACCGGGGAGCTGTTTTTT.

V usage is TRBV2 and J usage is TRBJ2-4; D is perhaps TRBD1 (6 bases). The CDR3 is 15 residues long. CDR1 is SNHLY and CDR2 is FYNNEI in the germline V gene. Between the trimmed V and J ends, which lost 6 bases and 7 bases, there was a span of 19 bases. CDR3 nucleotide sequence: TGTGCCAGCAGCGAGGGTGGGACACGCCAGAACATTCAGTACTTC. Translation: CASSEGGTRQNIQYF.

The chain combines TRBV3-1 (or the pseudogene TRBV3-2) with TRBJ2-1; 12 bases fit TRBD2. The CDR3 totals 15 residues. Trimming took 7 bases from V and 4 from J; bases not matched to a gene: 5. Germline V gene data show CDR1 as LGHDT and CDR2 as YNNKEL (reference sequence). The CDR3 coding sequence is TGTGCCAGCACCTTGACTAGCGGGGGTTACAATGAGCAGTTCTTC. As protein: CASTLTSGGYNEQFF.

The V and J genes are TRBV19 and TRBJ1-1; D perhaps matches TRBD1 (6 bases). CDR3 length: 13 amino acids. Germline-derived CDR1 and CDR2 are LNHDA and SQIVND (reference sequence). The ends were cut back, 8 bases at V and 2 bases at J, with 12 bases in the middle. CDR3 sequence: CASADSANTEAFF. DNA of the CDR3: TGTGCCAGTGCGGACAGCGCAAACACTGAAGCTTTCTTT.

This chain connects TRBV7-2 to TRBJ2-6, with D possibly being TRBD2 (5 bases). Trimming pared 3 bases from V and 2 bases from J, leaving 8 bases between. The germline V gene has CDR1 SGHTA and CDR2 FQGNSA. The CDR3 spans 15 residues. The chain's CDR3 is CASSFGLPGANVLTF. CDR3 nucleotide sequence: TGTGCCAGCAGCTTTGGACTTCCTGGGGCCAACGTCCTGACTTTC.